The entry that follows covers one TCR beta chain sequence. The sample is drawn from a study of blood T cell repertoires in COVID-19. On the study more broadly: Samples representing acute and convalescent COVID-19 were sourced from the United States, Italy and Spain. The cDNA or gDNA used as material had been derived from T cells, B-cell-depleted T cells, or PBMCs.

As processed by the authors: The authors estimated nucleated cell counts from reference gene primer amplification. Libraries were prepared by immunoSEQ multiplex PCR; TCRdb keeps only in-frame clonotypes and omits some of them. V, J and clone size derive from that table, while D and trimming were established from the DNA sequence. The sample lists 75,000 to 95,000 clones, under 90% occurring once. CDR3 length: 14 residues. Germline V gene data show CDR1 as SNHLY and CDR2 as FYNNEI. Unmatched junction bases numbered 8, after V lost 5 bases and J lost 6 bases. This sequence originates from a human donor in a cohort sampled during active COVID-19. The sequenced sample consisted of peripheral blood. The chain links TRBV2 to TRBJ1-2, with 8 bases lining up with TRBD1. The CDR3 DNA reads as TGTGCCAGCAGTTCACAGGGGGTAGGGAATGGCTACACCTTC. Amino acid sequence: CASSSQGVGNGYTF.